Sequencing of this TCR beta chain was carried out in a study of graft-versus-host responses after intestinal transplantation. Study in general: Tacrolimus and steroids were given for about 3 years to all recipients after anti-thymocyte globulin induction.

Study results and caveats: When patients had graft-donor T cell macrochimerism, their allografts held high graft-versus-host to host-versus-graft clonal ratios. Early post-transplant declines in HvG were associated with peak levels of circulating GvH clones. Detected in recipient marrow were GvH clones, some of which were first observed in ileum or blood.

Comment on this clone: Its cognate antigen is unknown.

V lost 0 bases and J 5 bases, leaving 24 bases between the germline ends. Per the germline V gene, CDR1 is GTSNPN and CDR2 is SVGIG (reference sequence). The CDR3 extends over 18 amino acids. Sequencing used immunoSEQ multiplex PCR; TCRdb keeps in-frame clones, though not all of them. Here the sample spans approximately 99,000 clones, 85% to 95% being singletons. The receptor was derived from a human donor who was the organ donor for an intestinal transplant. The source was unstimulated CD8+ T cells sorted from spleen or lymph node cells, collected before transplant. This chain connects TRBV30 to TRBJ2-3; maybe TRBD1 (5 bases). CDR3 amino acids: CAWSVYSFLPGKVDTQYF. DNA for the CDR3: TGTGCCTGGAGTGTATATAGTTTTCTTCCAGGGAAGGTAGATACGCAGTATTTT. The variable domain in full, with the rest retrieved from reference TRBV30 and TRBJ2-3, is SQTIHQWPATLVQPVGSPLSLECTVEGTSNPNLYWYRQAAGRGLQLLFYSVGIGQISSEVPQNLSASRPQDRQFILSSKKLLLSDSGFYLCAWSVYSFLPGKVDTQYFGPGTRLTVL.